This T cell receptor beta chain was sequenced during a study of vaccination and CD4 T cells after COVID-19. Sequence data for DNA of cultured CD4+ T cells were generated by the Oncomine TCR Beta short-read assay. TCRdb fed the PCR reads into MiXCR, producing one record per CDR3 protein. The profile shows some 11,000 distinct CDR3 sequences, roughly 30% of them singletons. V was cut by 2 bases and J by 2 bases, with 15 bases left in between. Germline V gives CDR1 MNHEY, CDR2 SVGEGT. This CDR3 contains 16 residues. Specified treatment: roughly 11-day PBMC culture with coronavirus spike peptide pools or control peptides (ViraFEST assay). This clonotype was found once. Its antigen is currently unknown.

The chain has TRBV6-2 or TRBV6-3 and TRBJ2-5; D possibly matches TRBD1 or TRBD2 (5 bases each). The sample here was CD4+ T cells from blood, cultured in vitro, taken after SARS-CoV-2 vaccination. The receptor comes from a human donor who had recovered from COVID-19. DNA for the CDR3: TGTGCCAGCAGTTACGGGGGACCGCAGGCGCAAGAGACCCAGTACTTC. Protein sequence: CASSYGGPQAQETQYF.